Each of the 19 T cell receptor beta chains below was sequenced from the same sample in a study of cytomegalovirus exposure and HLA in healthy donors. It was with 60 Vbeta and 13 Jbeta primers that the PCR ran. This table comes from immunoSEQ multiplex PCR, and its TCRdb copy is limited to in-frame clones, with some not included. The repertoire holds 180,000 or so clones, with roughly 74% as singletons. Input material: PBMCs. These receptors were taken from a female donor in good health and CMV-seronegative.

This chain links TRBV5-1 with TRBJ2-1; 12 bases match TRBD2. The CDR3 extends over 15 amino acids. Germline loops: CDR1 SGHRS, CDR2 YFSETQ. J lost 8 bases, V lost 6 bases, and 9 bases had no gene match. The CDR3 DNA sequence: TGCGCCAGCATTCGACTAGCGGGAGTATGGGATGAGCAGTTCTTC. Its protein is CASIRLAGVWDEQFF.

The rearrangement links TRBV5-5 to TRBJ1-1, with 9 bases that match TRBD1. The CDR3 is made up of 13 amino acids. CDR1 is SGHKS and CDR2 is YYEKEE in the germline V gene (reference sequence). V lost 7 bases and J lost 5; bases outside the gene matches: 6. CDR3 bases: TGTGCCAGCGGGACAGGGCTTAAGACTGAAGCTTTCTTT. It encodes CASGTGLKTEAFF.

The rearrangement links TRBV6-1 to TRBJ2-5, with TRBD1 matching 9 bases. Trimming removed 7 bases from V and 11 bases from J; junction bases left unmatched: 14. This CDR3 spans 14 amino acids. Germline V gene lookup returns CDR1 MNHNS and CDR2 SASEGT. The DNA of the CDR3 is TGTGCCAGCAAGACCGGGACAGGGTATTGGGGGCAGTACTTC. Translation gives CASKTGTGYWGQYF.

The V call is TRBV14, the J call TRBJ2-1; D remains unclear. CDR3 length equals 13 residues. Germline loops: CDR1 SGHDN, CDR2 FVKESK. V dropped 6 bases and J dropped 5 bases, with 11 bases sitting between them. DNA for the CDR3: TGTGCCAGCAGAAATACTAACAACAATGAGCAGTTCTTC. Residues: CASRNTNNNEQFF.

The CDR3 reads CSVVAARGYTF. CDR3 nucleotides: TGCAGCGTTGTGGCCGCGAGGGGCTACACCTTC. The chain links TRBV29-1 to TRBJ1-2; D is ambiguous. The CDR3 runs to 11 residues. Germline CDR1 is SQVTM and CDR2 is ANQGSEA. Trimming took off 4 bases at V and 8 bases at J, with 11 bases between the two ends.

The V and J genes are TRBV11-1 and TRBJ1-1; D remains ambiguous. Trimming removed 2 bases from V and 4 bases from J, with 11 bases in between. CDR3 length: 14 amino acids. Looked up from germline, CDR1 is SGHAT and CDR2 is FQDESV (reference sequence). The CDR3, as DNA: TGTGCCAGCAGCTTATGGGCAGTGGGCACTGAAGCTTTCTTT. Translated, it gives CASSLWAVGTEAFF.

A few counts support this clone. The chain employs TRBV7-2 and TRBJ2-3; D call uncertain. Trimming left V 3 bases short and J 2 bases short, with 9 bases between. From germline, CDR1 is SGHTA and CDR2 FQGNSA. The CDR3 has 14 amino acids. CDR3 protein: CASSFGSNTDTQYF. CDR3 bases: TGTGCCAGCAGCTTCGGGTCGAACACAGATACGCAGTATTTT.

The J gene is TRBJ1-2, the V gene TRBV18; D unresolved. Germline CDR1 reads KGHSH; CDR2 reads LQKENI. Trimming took 2 bases from V and 8 from J, leaving 18 bases between them. The CDR3 runs to 15 residues. CDR3 DNA sequence: TGTGCCAGCTCACCAGCCGGCGGAGGAGGAGGAGGCTACACCTTC. It yields the protein CASSPAGGGGGGYTF.

This chain links TRBV5-1 with TRBJ1-2; 8 bases map to TRBD1. This CDR3 spans 14 amino acids. The ends lost 3 bases at V and 4 bases at J; junction bases unmatched: 5. CDR1 and CDR2 from the germline V gene are SGHRS and YFSETQ. The CDR3 sequence is CASSSPGGSYGYTF. In nucleotides, the CDR3 is TGCGCCAGCAGCTCGCCAGGGGGCTCCTATGGCTACACCTTC.

This clone was observed once. The CDR3 sequence is CASSSPPVGGQTQYF. In DNA, the CDR3 is TGTGCCAGCAGCTCCCCCCCAGTGGGGGGACAGACCCAGTACTTC. V usage is TRBV7-8 and J usage is TRBJ2-5; TRBD2 might be the D (6 bases). V lost 4 bases and J lost 6, with 18 bases in between. CDR3 size: 15 residues. CDR1 and CDR2 (germline): SGHVS, FQNEAQ.

V gene TRBV9 combines with J gene TRBJ2-5, with TRBD1 matching 7 bases. This CDR3 region has 14 residues. Germline V gives CDR1 SGDLS, CDR2 YYNGEE. V gave up 4 bases and J gave up 5 bases; unmatched junction bases: 8. Here the CDR3 reads CASSLTGFGETQYF. The CDR3 nucleotides read TGTGCCAGCAGCTTGACAGGGTTTGGGGAGACCCAGTACTTC.

The V gene is TRBV10-3, the J gene TRBJ2-3; 11 bases map to TRBD2. Germline trimming cut 4 bases from V and 0 bases from J; bases unmatched to any gene: 6. The V gene's germline CDR1 is ENHRY and CDR2 SYGVKD. The CDR3 runs 17 residues. The CDR3 spells CAISAVAGGPSTDTQYF. The CDR3 bases are TGTGCCATCAGTGCGGTAGCGGGGGGGCCTAGCACAGATACGCAGTATTTT.

V is TRBV21-1 and J is TRBJ2-7; TRBD1 was called by the table and not checked on the DNA. TRBV21-1 is a documented pseudogene. There are 15 residues in the CDR3. The CDR3 here is CASSTLNRVTYEQYF. The CDR3 region has the DNA TGTGCCAGCAGCACCCTTAACAGGGTAACCTACGAGCAGTACTTC.

The chain links TRBV9 to TRBJ2-2; 11 bases match TRBD2. The CDR3 is 18 amino acids. V gave up 3 bases and J gave up 4 bases; unmatched junction bases: 11. The germline CDR1 and CDR2 sequences are SGDLS and YYNGEE. The CDR3 sequence: CASSAGRTSGRSTGELFF. CDR3 bases: TGTGCCAGCAGCGCCGGAAGGACTAGCGGGCGGAGCACCGGGGAGCTGTTTTTT.

This chain joins TRBV5-1 and TRBJ1-4, with TRBD1 identical over 7 bases. With 4 bases clipped from V and 5 bases from J, the junction kept 2 bases outside the gene matches. Germline CDR1 and CDR2: SGHRS and YFSETQ. This CDR3 comprises 13 residues. CDR3 residues: CASSPGQNEKLFF. In DNA, the CDR3 is TGCGCCAGCAGCCCGGGACAGAATGAAAAACTGTTTTTT.

Ten or more counts support this clone. The chain has TRBV19 and TRBJ2-1; D may be TRBD2 (6 bases). CDR3 size: 16 residues. Germline lookup yields CDR1 LNHDA and CDR2 SQIVND (reference sequence). Trimming took 2 bases from V and 3 from J, leaving 14 bases between them. The DNA for the CDR3 is TGTGCCAGTAGTATACAAGGACTATCGGGCTACAATGAGCAGTTCTTC. This gives the protein CASSIQGLSGYNEQFF.

J is TRBJ1-2 and V is TRBV7-9, with 8 positions matching TRBD1. The germline V gene has CDR1 SEHNR and CDR2 FQNEAQ (reference sequence). CDR3 size: 15 residues. With V trimmed by 3 bases and J by 7 bases, 10 bases remained unmatched. CDR3 in amino acids: CASSFVDREGSGYTF. The CDR3 nucleotides read TGTGCCAGCAGCTTTGTGGACAGGGAAGGTAGTGGCTACACCTTC.

The table lists this clone with a few counts. The chain has TRBV5-6 and TRBJ2-2, with D perhaps TRBD1 (5 bases). Per the germline V gene, CDR1 is SGHDT and CDR2 is YYEEEE. The CDR3 sequence is 16 residues long. Trimming stripped 2 bases from V and 6 bases from J, with 17 bases between. CDR3 sequence: CASSLFQDNRPGELFF. CDR3 DNA sequence: TGTGCCAGCAGCTTATTCCAGGACAATAGGCCCGGGGAGCTGTTTTTT.

The chain employs TRBV18 and TRBJ2-6; D may be TRBD1 (5 bases). The V gene lost 6 bases and the J gene lost 0 bases, with 12 bases spanning the gap. This CDR3 has 16 amino acids. Germline CDR1 KGHSH, CDR2 LQKENI. This CDR3 is CASSGTGTSGANVLTF. CDR3 sequence (DNA): TGTGCCAGCTCGGGAACAGGAACCTCTGGGGCCAACGTCCTGACTTTC. The variable domain in full, with the rest retrieved from reference TRBV18 and TRBJ2-6, is NAGVMQNPRHLVRRRGQEARLRCSPMKGHSHVYWYRQLPEEGLKFMVYLQKENIIDESGMPKERFSAEFPKEGPSILRIQQVVRGDSAAYFCASSGTGTSGANVLTFGAGSRLTVL.